The subject of this entry is one T cell receptor (beta chain). What it binds is not known. Reverse transcription used about 0.45 to 1 ug RNA and random hexamers. An immunoSEQ multiplex PCR generated amplified TCR beta CDR3 products spanning 54 Vbeta and 13 Jbeta. One entry per CDR3 protein results from TCRdb running MiXCR on the immunoSEQ multiplex PCR reads. The table has 250,000 to 300,000 distinct CDR3 sequences, around 89% seen once; the top ten hold about 0.17%. This entry comes from a study of CD8 T cells in Susac syndrome. Trimming cost V 0 bases and J 2 bases, with 17 bases left between them. Germline V gene data show CDR1 as MGHRA and CDR2 as YSYEKL. The CDR3 has 17 amino acids. Points from the study as a whole: The study conceded that relatively few individuals underwent its TCR sequencing and HLA analysis.

CD8+ and CD4+ T cells circulating in blood were sequenced for TCR beta. Negative isolation yielded CD8+ and CD4+ T cells; FACS enriched TEMRA cells. The rearrangement links TRBV4-1 to TRBJ2-7; D is uncertain. The origin of this receptor is a human donor with multiple sclerosis. Input material: CD8+ T cells from PBMCs. The CDR3 protein is CASSQDDGRKGAYEQYF. The CDR3 nucleotides are TGCGCCAGCAGCCAAGATGACGGGCGTAAGGGCGCCTACGAGCAGTACTTC.